The T cell receptor beta chain described here comes from a study of blood T cell repertoires in COVID-19. Whole-study context: PBMCs, B-cell-depleted T cells, or T cells provided the cDNA or gDNA that made up the material.

Original methodology: Reference gene primer amplification in the assay estimated nucleated cell counts. Generated by immunoSEQ multiplex PCR, the TCRdb table keeps only in-frame clones and is missing some. That table gives V, J and clone size, and the DNA gave D and trimming. The table records fewer than 200,000 clones, roughly 81% of them present only once. The sequencing input was peripheral blood. The receptor was isolated from a middle-aged man who had recovered from COVID-19.

The chain's CDR3 is CASSELMSTEAFF. The CDR3, as DNA: TGTGCCAGCAGCGAGCTCATGAGCACTGAAGCTTTCTTT. V and J are TRBV7-2 and TRBJ1-1; D ambiguous. V was trimmed by 5 bases and J by 4 bases, leaving 11 bases between them. Germline V gene sequence: CDR1 SGHTA, CDR2 FQGNSA. The CDR3 totals 13 residues.